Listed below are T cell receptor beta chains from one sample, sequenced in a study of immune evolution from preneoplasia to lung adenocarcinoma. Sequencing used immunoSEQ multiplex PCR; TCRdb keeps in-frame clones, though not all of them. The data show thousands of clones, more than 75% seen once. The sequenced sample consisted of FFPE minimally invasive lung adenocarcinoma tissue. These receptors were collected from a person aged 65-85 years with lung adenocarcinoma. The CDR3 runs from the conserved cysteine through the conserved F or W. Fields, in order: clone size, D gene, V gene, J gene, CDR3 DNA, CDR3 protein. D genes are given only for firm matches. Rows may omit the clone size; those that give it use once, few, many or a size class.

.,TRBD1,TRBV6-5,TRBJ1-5,TGTGCCAGCAGCCCTACAGGGGGCTTTCAGCCCCAGCATTTT,CASSPTGGFQPQHF
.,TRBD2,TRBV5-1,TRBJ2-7,TGCGCCAGCAGTGGATTAGCGGGAGTGGGCGAGCAGTACTTC,CASSGLAGVGEQYF
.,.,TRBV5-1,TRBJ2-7,TGCGCCAGCAGCTTACGGACAGAAACCTTCTACGAGCAGTACTTC,CASSLRTETFYEQYF
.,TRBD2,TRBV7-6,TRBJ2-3,TGTGCCAGCAGCTTAGTAGGAGCGGGAGTCCGTAGGATGAGCACAGATACGCAGTATTTT,CASSLVGAGVRRMSTDTQYF
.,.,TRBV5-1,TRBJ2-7,TGCGCCAGCAGGAGGGGTCAAGCGGCCCTAACCTACGAGCAGTACTTC,CASRRGQAALTYEQYF
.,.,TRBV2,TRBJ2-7,TGTGCCAGCAGTGAAAGTGGCAGACAGCAGTACTTC,CASSESGRQQYF
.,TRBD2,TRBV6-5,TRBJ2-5,TGTGCCAGCAGTTACGGGTCTAGCGGGCTTCAAGAGACCCAGTACTTC,CASSYGSSGLQETQYF
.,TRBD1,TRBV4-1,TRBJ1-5,TGCGCCAGCAGCCAAGGATTACAGGGGGCCCAGCCCCAGCATTTT,CASSQGLQGAQPQHF
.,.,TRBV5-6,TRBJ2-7,TGTGCCAGCAGCGCAAGACGTAGCGGTTTCCCCTACGAGCAGTACTTC,CASSARRSGFPYEQYF
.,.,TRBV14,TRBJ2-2,TGTGCCAGCAGGGAAGGAGGCACCGGGGAGCTGTTTTTT,CASREGGTGELFF
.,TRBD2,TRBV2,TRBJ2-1,TGTGCCAGCAGTGGCATCGGGGGGTCTGAGCAGTTCTTC,CASSGIGGSEQFF
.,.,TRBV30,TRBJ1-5,TGTGCCTGGAGTGTAATAACAGGCAATCAGCCCCAGCATTTT,CAWSVITGNQPQHF
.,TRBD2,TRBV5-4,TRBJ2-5,TGTGCCAGCAGCCCAGTGCGGGGGGAACAAGAGACCCAGTACTTC,CASSPVRGEQETQYF
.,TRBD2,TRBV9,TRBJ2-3,TGTGCCAGCAGCGGGGACTATAAGGATACGCAGTATTTT,CASSGDYKDTQYF
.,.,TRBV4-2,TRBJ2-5,TGTGCCAGCAGCCATCAATCAGAGACCCAGTACTTC,CASSHQSETQYF
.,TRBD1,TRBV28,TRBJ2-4,TGTGCCAGCAGCCTTACAGGGGAGAGGGACATTCAGTACTTC,CASSLTGERDIQYF
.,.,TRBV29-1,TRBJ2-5,TGCAGCGTTGTAGGGTACGGGGAGACCCAGTACTTC,CSVVGYGETQYF
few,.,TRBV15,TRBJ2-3,TGTGCCACCAGCAGAGAGTTGCGTGATACGCAGTATTTT,CATSRELRDTQYF
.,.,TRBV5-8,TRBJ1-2,TGTGCCAGCAGCAGACTGAATAACTATGGCTACACCTTC,CASSRLNNYGYTF
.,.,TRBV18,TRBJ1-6,TGTGCCAGCTCACCCAACAGGGATTCACCCCTCCACTTT,CASSPNRDSPLHF
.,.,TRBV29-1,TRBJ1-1,TGCAGCGGAGGGTGGGTTAACACTGAAGCTTTCTTT,CSGGWVNTEAFF
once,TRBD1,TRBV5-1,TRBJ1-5,TGCGCCAGCAGCTTTGCCGGGACAGCTAATCAGCCCCAGCATTTT,CASSFAGTANQPQHF
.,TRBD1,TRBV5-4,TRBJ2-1,TGTGCCAGCGGGGACAGGCAACTTTCCTACAATGAGCAGTTCTTC,CASGDRQLSYNEQFF
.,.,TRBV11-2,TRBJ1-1,TGTGCCAGCAGCTCCCCCCGGGGGGGGGATGGAGCTTTCTTT,CASSSPRGGDGAFF
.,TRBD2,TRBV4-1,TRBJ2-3,TGCGCCAGCAGTCCCCGGACTAGCGGGGTGAACACAGATACGCAGTATTTT,CASSPRTSGVNTDTQYF
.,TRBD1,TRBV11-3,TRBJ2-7,TGTGCCAGCAGGCAACCGGGGACAGGGCTCTACGAGCAGTACTTC,CASRQPGTGLYEQYF
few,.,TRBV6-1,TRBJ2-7,TGTGCCAGCAGTGAAACCCTCTACGAGCAGTACTTC,CASSETLYEQYF
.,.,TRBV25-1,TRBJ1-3,TGTGCCAGCGTAAGCTCTGGAAACACCATATATTTT,CASVSSGNTIYF
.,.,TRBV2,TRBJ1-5,TGTGCCAGCAGTGATAGGACAAGAGGCGATCAGCCCCAGCATTTT,CASSDRTRGDQPQHF
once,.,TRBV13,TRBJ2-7,TGTGCCAGCAGCCTGGGTCGTGATGAGCAGTACTTT,CASSLGRDEQYF
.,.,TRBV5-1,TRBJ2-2,TGCGCCAGCAGCTTGGCCCTAGATCTCGGGGAGCTGTTTTTT,CASSLALDLGELFF
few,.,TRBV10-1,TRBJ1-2,TGCGCCAGCAGTGAGTCCTTTGCGTCGGGCTACACCTTC,CASSESFASGYTF
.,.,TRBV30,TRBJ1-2,TGTGCCTGGAGTCCCGGGACAAAGTGGGGCTACACCTTC,CAWSPGTKWGYTF
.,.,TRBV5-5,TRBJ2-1,TGTGCCAGCAGCTTGGCCTTTCAGTCTGAGCAGTTCTTC,CASSLAFQSEQFF
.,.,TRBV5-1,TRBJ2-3,TGCGCCAGCAGCTTTCGGGGACAAGTCACAGATACGCAGTATTTT,CASSFRGQVTDTQYF
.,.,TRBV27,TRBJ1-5,TGTGCCAGCAGTTTAGGCGGGGGGCCCCAGCATTTT,CASSLGGGPQHF
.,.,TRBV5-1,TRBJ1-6,TGCGCCAGCAGCGAGGAGTGGGTCCGCTTGAATTCACCCCTCCACTTT,CASSEEWVRLNSPLHF
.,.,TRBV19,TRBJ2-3,TGTGCCAGTAGTATGGGCGCTACAGATACGCAGTATTTT,CASSMGATDTQYF
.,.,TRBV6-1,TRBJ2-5,TGTGCCAGCAGTGAAGGAGCGGAGCAAGAGACCCAGTACTTC,CASSEGAEQETQYF
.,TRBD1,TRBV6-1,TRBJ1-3,TGTGCCAGCAGTCCCCAGGGGGCTGGAAACACCATATATTTT,CASSPQGAGNTIYF
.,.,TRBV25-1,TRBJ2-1,TGTGCCAGCAGTGGGGGGCAGACCCTTGGGGCCTACAATGAGCAGTTCTTC,CASSGGQTLGAYNEQFF
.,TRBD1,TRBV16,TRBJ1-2,TGTGCCAGCAGCCAGTTGGCCAGGGGGACTCCGGATTATGGCTACACCTTC,CASSQLARGTPDYGYTF
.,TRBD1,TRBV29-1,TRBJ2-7,TGCAGCGTTGCAGGGGGCAGCTCCTACGAGCAGTACTTC,CSVAGGSSYEQYF
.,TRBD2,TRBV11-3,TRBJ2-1,TGTGCCAGCAGCCCGAAGCGGCTAGCGGGCTCCTACAATGAGCAGTTCTTC,CASSPKRLAGSYNEQFF
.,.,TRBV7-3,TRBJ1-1,TGTGCCAGCAGAGAGTCTCCGAACACTGAAGCTTTCTTT,CASRESPNTEAFF
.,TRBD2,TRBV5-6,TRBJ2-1,TGTGCCAGCAGCTTCCTTAGCGGGAGCGGGCGGGTGGAGCAGTTCTTC,CASSFLSGSGRVEQFF
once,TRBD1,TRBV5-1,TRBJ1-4,TGCGCCAGCAGCCCCGGGACAGGGGAGGAAAAACTGTTTTTT,CASSPGTGEEKLFF
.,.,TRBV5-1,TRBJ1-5,TGCGCCAGCAGCCCAGGTGACAGTTACAATCAGCCCCAGCATTTT,CASSPGDSYNQPQHF
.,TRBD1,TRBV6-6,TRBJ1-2,TGTGCCAGCAGTTACTCTTTACGACAGGGCGAGGGCTACACCTTC,CASSYSLRQGEGYTF
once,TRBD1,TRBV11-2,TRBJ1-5,TGTGCCAGCAGCCCGGACAGGGGTGGGGGTCAGCCCCAGCATTTT,CASSPDRGGGQPQHF
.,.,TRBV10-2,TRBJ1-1,TGCGCCAGCAGTGAGGGATGGTACACTGAAGCTTTCTTT,CASSEGWYTEAFF
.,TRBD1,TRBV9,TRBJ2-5,TGTGCCAGCAGCGTACAGGGGGCAAGTGGGGAGACCCAGTACTTC,CASSVQGASGETQYF
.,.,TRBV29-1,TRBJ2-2,TGCAGCGGGAAGTACCTGACCGGGGAGCTGTTTTTT,CSGKYLTGELFF
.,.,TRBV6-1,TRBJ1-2,TGTGCCAGCAGCCCCGGGGCGAACTATGGCTACACCTTC,CASSPGANYGYTF
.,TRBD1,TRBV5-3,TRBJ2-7,TGTGCCAGAAGATCCGGGACAGGGGTCTACGAGCAGTACTTC,CARRSGTGVYEQYF
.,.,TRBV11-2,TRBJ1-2,TGTGCCAGCACCCAAAGCGGGACGCGGGATAACTATGGCTACACCTTC,CASTQSGTRDNYGYTF
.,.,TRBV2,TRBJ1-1,TGTGCCAGCAGCAGTCTGGGGATGGGCACTGAAGCTTTCTTT,CASSSLGMGTEAFF
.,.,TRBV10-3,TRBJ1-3,TGTGCCATCAGTGAGGCCGGGACTGGAAACACCATATATTTT,CAISEAGTGNTIYF
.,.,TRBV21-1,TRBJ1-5,TGTGCCAGCAGCAAAGGGGGGGGGCCGGGACAGCCCCAGCATTTT,CASSKGGGPGQPQHF
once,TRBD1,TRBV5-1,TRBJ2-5,TGCGCCAGCAGCCACCCAACGACAGGGCAAGAGACCCAGTACTTC,CASSHPTTGQETQYF